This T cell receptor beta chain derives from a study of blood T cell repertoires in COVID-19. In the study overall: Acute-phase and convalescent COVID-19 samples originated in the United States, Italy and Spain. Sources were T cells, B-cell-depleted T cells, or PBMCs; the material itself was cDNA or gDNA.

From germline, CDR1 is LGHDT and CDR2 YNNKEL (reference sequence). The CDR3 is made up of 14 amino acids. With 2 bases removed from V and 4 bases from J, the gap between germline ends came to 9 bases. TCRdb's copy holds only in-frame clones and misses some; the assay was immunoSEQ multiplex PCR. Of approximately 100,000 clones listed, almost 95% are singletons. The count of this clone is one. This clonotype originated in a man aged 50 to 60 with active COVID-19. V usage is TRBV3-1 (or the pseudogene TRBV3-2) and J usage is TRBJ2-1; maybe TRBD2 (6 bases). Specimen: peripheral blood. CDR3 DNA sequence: TGTGCCAGCAGCCAAATGGCGGGGTACAATGAGCAGTTCTTC. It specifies CASSQMAGYNEQFF.